The rows below give T cell receptor beta chains drawn from one sample of a study of cytomegalovirus exposure and HLA in healthy donors. Measured with immunoSEQ multiplex PCR; TCRdb has only the in-frame clones, and not every one. Of 90,000 to 150,000 clones listed, around 79% were seen once; the top ten hold around 3.3%. Sequenced: PBMCs. Every receptor here comes from a woman in her thirties in good health and CMV-seropositive. Each CDR3 is given without its conserved first and last residue. The D gene is left open where the match is weak.

V gene,D gene,CDR3 protein
TRBV4-2,-,ASSQGPSGGAHGYGYT
TRBV5-1,TRBD1,ASSPGQGRTGNTIY
TRBV4-3,-,ASSQEASASPLH
TRBV10-2,TRBD2,ASSEIRGLADEQY
TRBV5-1,-,ASSPKRNHGYT
TRBV6-5,-,ASRLGVPSSYEQY
TRBV28,-,ASRDPGRQETQY
TRBV7-9,TRBD1,ASSPQGGEKLF
TRBV9,-,ASSKEALSGEQY
TRBV4-2,-,ASSQATASTDTQY
TRBV4-1,TRBD2,ASSPRLAGGPDTQY
TRBV6-6,TRBD1,ASTQGAGELF
TRBV5-1,TRBD1,ASRDRVSNTEAF
TRBV10-3,-,AISDPPDTQY
TRBV27,-,ASSSQGMGRDYNEQF
TRBV25-1,-,ASSASDRIGSPLH
TRBV7-2,TRBD1,ASSQGQWPWSGYT
TRBV5-4,TRBD2,ASSLDSGGLNEQF
TRBV5-6,-,ASRSYIGTRRSHEQF
TRBV18,TRBD2,ASSPVGGGYEQY
TRBV4-1,-,ASSLAGSYEQY
TRBV7-6,TRBD2,ASSPPPSGVRTGELF
TRBV2,-,ASSPQGIWYEQY
TRBV9,-,ASTAGGVGYNEQF
TRBV28,-,ASSLWQGYYGYT
TRBV6-1,-,ASSDRGQISYEQY
TRBV7-2,-,ASSLPGTDTQY
TRBV6-5,-,ASSSPADTQY
TRBV6-1,-,ASRFSQHYEQY
TRBV5-1,-,ASSPEGWTGSYEQY
TRBV27,-,ASSPAVFSKAF
TRBV6-5,-,ASSDGTPGDGYT
TRBV11-2,-,ASSTGLLRTSGNTIY
TRBV5-1,TRBD2,ASSPTSGGVKYQETQY
TRBV5-6,-,ASSMTTMAQY
TRBV9,-,ASSVYAPAAYNEQF
TRBV6-1,-,ASRSGGSTGELF
TRBV11-2,-,ASSLGAYSPLH
TRBV5-1,-,ASRTGSTDTQY
TRBV28,-,AILRGGGQPQH
TRBV7-8,-,ASRTIDRNYGYT
TRBV7-6,-,ASSDSRRAYNSPLH
TRBV19,TRBD2,ASSLNPLAGRTDTQY
TRBV29-1,TRBD2,SVETGGEIVNEQY
TRBV28,-,ASSEDHPAGNQPQH
TRBV7-9,TRBD2,ASSFTSVINEQF
TRBV7-9,-,ASSSTEDKNNEQF
TRBV28,TRBD1,ASSPWGQMNTEAF
TRBV2,-,ASRNPLTGSDNYGYT
TRBV7-8,TRBD1,ASSLSGQVGLDQPQH
TRBV2,TRBD2,ASLGLDRPLDKNIQY
TRBV29-1,-,SVAGGGANGYT
TRBV6-5,TRBD1,ASRAGQGGIGHT
TRBV11-2,-,ASSFGVSTEAF
TRBV19,TRBD2,ASSTPGLVQETQY
TRBV5-1,-,ASSSGGWNTEAF
TRBV4-3,TRBD2,ASSQEVAGGTETQY
TRBV19,-,ASSTDRSYGYT
TRBV5-5,TRBD1,ASSLRQGAGYTEAF
TRBV15,-,ATSLPGTLNYGYT